The rows below give T cell receptor beta chains drawn from one sample of a study of T cells after yellow fever vaccination. MiXCR, applied by TCRdb to the 5' RACE reads, yields one record per CDR3 protein. The sample holds about 320,000 distinct CDR3 sequences, 9.5% to 12% seen once. The material was CD4+ T cells sorted from PBMCs, obtained 45 days after the yellow fever booster vaccination. Receptors originate from a man aged 18 to 30 who received the YFV17D yellow fever vaccine. Both conserved end residues are part of each CDR3. D genes are given only for firm matches. Expanded clones get a size class; other rows say once, few or many, or leave the size out.

D gene	V gene	CDR3 length	clone size	J gene	CDR3 DNA	CDR3 protein
.	TRBV5-1	16	many	TRBJ2-2	TGCGCCAGCAGCTTGAGATCGGCAGGAGACACCGGGGAGCTGTTTTTT	CASSLRSAGDTGELFF
.	TRBV28	12	many	TRBJ1-4	TGTGCCAGCAGTTTACTTGGTGAAAAACTGTTTTTT	CASSLLGEKLFF
TRBD1	TRBV20-1	15	.	TRBJ1-6	TGCAGTGCGCCGACAGGGGGCCTGAAGAATTCACCCCTCCACTTT	CSAPTGGLKNSPLHF
.	TRBV7-2	13	few	TRBJ2-5	TGTGCCAGCAGCCTTCGGCAGAGCGAGACCCAGTACTTC	CASSLRQSETQYF
.	TRBV20-1	17	.	TRBJ1-6	TGCAGTGCTAGACCCTGGCAGGGGAACGACTATAATTCACCCCTCCACTTT	CSARPWQGNDYNSPLHF
.	TRBV7-2	14	many	TRBJ2-7	TGTGCCAGCAGCAACAATGGGGTCGGCTACGAGCAGTACTTC	CASSNNGVGYEQYF
TRBD1	TRBV6-1	15	.	TRBJ1-1	TGTGCCACTGTCCGGGACAGGGCCGGGGGAACTGAAGCTTTCTTT	CATVRDRAGGTEAFF
TRBD2	TRBV9	15	.	TRBJ2-1	TGTGCCAGCAGCCCGGGACTAGCGGGGTTCAATGAGCAGTTCTTC	CASSPGLAGFNEQFF
TRBD1	TRBV7-8	14	few	TRBJ1-1	TGTGCCAGCAGCCGACGGACAGGCCAGACTGAAGCTTTCTTT	CASSRRTGQTEAFF
.	TRBV9	13	.	TRBJ1-2	TGTGCCAGCAGCGGAAAGGCGGGAGCAGGCTACACCTTC	CASSGKAGAGYTF
.	TRBV4-3	13	.	TRBJ1-4	TGCGCCAGCAGCCAAGGACAGTTGGGAAAACTGTTTTTT	CASSQGQLGKLFF
TRBD1	TRBV6-2/TRBV6-3	15	.	TRBJ2-3	TGTGCCAGCAGTAGAGACGGGACAGGCACAGATACGCAGTATTTT	CASSRDGTGTDTQYF
.	TRBV5-5	14	.	TRBJ1-1	TGTGCCAGCAGCTTGGCGGGGTATAACACTGAAGCTTTCTTT	CASSLAGYNTEAFF
.	TRBV25-1	12	.	TRBJ2-5	TGTGCCAGCAGGGGGTCGGGGGAGACCCAGTACTTC	CASRGSGETQYF
.	TRBV24-1	12	many	TRBJ2-1	TGTGCCACCGGAGGAACGCCGAATGAGCAGTTCTTC	CATGGTPNEQFF